The entry that follows covers one T cell receptor (beta chain) sequence. Clones were read by immunoSEQ multiplex PCR, and TCRdb kept only the in-frame ones, dropping some. The data hold 30,000 to 35,000 clones, with 89% observed a single time. The data were taken from a study of chemoradiotherapy in HPV16-positive cancers. The CDR3 extends over 17 amino acids. The germline CDR1 and CDR2 sequences are SNHLY and FYNNEI. V gave up 5 bases and J gave up 4 bases; unmatched junction bases: 7. The source material was blood, sampled from a patient who underwent chemoradiotherapy. The V and J genes are TRBV2 and TRBJ2-6, with 11 bases lining up with TRBD1. This sequence was found in a human donor with HPV-associated anogenital cancer. The CDR3 nucleotides read TGTGCCAGCAGTCCGGACAGGGGGCTGCGGGGGGCCAACGTCCTGACTTTC. Protein sequence: CASSPDRGLRGANVLTF.